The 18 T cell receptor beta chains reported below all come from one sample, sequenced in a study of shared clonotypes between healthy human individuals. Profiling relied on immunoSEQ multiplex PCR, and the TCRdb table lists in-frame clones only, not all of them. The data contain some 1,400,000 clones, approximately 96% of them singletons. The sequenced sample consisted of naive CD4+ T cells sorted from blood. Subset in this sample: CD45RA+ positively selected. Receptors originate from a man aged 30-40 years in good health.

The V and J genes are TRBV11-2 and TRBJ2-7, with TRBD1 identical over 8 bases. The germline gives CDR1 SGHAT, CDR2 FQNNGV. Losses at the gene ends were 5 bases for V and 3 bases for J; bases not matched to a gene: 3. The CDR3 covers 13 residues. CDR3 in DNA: TGTGCCAGCAGCCCAGGACAGGGCTACGAGCAGTACTTC. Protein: CASSPGQGYEQYF.

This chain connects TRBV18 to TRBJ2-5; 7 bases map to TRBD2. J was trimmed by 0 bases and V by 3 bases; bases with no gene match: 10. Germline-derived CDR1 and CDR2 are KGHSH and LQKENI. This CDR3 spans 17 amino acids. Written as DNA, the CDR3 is TGTGCCAGCTCACCTCCCGGCTGGACTAGTAACCAAGAGACCCAGTACTTC. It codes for CASSPPGWTSNQETQYF.

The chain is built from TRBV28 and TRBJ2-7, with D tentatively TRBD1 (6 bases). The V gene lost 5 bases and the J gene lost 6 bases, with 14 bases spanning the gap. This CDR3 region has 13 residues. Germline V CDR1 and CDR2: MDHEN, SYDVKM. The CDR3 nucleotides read TGTGCCAGCAGTGAGCGACAGGCGGGCGAGCAGTACTTC. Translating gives CASSERQAGEQYF.

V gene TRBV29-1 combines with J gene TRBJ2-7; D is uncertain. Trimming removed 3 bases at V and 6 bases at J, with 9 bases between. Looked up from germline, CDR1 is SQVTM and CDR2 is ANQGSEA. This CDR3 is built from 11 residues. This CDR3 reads CSVEPPSEQYF. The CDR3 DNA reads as TGCAGCGTTGAGCCCCCCTCCGAGCAGTACTTC.

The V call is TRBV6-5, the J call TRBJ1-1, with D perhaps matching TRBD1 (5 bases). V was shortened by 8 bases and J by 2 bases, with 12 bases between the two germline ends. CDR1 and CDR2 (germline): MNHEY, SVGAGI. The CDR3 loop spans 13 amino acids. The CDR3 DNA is TGTGCCAGCTCAGGGAAACCCAACACTGAAGCTTTCTTT. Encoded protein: CASSGKPNTEAFF.

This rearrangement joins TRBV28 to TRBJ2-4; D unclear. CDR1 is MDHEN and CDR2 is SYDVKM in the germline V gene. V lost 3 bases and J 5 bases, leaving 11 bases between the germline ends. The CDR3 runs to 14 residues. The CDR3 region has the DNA TGTGCCAGCAGTTTGGGTGCCGGACAAAACATTCAGTACTTC. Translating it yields CASSLGAGQNIQYF.

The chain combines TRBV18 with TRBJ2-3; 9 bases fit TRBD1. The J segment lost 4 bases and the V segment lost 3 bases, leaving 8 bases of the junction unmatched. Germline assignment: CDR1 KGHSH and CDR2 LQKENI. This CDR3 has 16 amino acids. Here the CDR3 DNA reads TGTGCCAGCTCACCGATCCACAGGGGGCTTTCAGATACGCAGTATTTT. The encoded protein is CASSPIHRGLSDTQYF. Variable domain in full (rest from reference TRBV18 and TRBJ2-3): NAGVMQNPRHLVRRRGQEARLRCSPMKGHSHVYWYRQLPEEGLKFMVYLQKENIIDESGMPKERFSAEFPKEGPSILRIQQVVRGDSAAYFCASSPIHRGLSDTQYFGPGTRLTVL.

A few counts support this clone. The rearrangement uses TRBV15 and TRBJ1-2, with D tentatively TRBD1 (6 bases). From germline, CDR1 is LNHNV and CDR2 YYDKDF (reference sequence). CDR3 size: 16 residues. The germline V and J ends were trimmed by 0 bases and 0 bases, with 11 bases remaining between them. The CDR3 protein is CATSRDTGSTNYGYTF. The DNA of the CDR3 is TGTGCCACCAGCAGAGATACAGGGAGTACTAACTATGGCTACACCTTC.

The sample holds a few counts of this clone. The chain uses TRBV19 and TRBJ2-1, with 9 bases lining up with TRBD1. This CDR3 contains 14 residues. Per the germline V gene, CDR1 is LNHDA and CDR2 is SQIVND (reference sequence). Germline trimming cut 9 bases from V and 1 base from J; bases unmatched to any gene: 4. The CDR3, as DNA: TGTGCCAGCACAGACAGGGGGTCCTACAATGAGCAGTTCTTC. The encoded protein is CASTDRGSYNEQFF.

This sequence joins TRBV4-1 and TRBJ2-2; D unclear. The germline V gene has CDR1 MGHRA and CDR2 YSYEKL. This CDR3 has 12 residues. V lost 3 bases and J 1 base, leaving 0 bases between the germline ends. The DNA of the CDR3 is TGCGCCAGCAGCCAGAACACCGGGGAGCTGTTTTTT. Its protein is CASSQNTGELFF.

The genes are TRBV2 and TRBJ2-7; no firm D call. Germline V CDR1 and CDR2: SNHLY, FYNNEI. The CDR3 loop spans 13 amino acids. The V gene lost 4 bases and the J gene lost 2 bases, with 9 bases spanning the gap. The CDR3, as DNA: TGTGCCAGCAGTGTGGGCCGAGCCTACGAGCAGTACTTC. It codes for CASSVGRAYEQYF.

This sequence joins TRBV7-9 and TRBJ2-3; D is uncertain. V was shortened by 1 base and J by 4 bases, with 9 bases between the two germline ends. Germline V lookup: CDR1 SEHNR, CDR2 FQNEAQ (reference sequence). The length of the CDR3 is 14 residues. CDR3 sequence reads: CASSLVGSADTQYF. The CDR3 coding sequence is TGTGCCAGCAGCTTAGTCGGGTCAGCAGATACGCAGTATTTT.

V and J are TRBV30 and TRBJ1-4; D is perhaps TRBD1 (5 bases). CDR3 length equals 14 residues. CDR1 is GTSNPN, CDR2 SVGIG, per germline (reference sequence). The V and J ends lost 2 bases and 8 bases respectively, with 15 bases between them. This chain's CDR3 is CAWSSTGSGEKLFF. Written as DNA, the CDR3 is TGTGCCTGGAGTTCAACAGGTAGCGGCGAAAAACTGTTTTTT.

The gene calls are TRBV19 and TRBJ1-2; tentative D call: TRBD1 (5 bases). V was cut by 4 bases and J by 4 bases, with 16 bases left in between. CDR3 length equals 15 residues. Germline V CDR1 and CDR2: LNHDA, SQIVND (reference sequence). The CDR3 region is CASSTEARAFYGYTF. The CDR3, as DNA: TGTGCCAGTAGTACTGAGGCCAGGGCCTTCTATGGCTACACCTTC.

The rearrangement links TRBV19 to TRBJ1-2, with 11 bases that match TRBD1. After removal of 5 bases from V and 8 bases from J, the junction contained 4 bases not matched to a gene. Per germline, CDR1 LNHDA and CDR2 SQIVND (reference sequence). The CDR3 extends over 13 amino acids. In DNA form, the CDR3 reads TGTGCCAGTAGTTTCGGGACAGGGGGAGGCTACACCTTC. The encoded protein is CASSFGTGGGYTF.

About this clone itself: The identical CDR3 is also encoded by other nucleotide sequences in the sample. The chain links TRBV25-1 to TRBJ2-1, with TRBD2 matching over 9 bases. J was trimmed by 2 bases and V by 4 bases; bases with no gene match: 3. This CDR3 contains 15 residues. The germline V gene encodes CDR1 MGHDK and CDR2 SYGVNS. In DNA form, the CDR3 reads TGTGCCAGCAGTGGCGCGGGAGGGCCCTACAATGAGCAGTTCTTC. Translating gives CASSGAGGPYNEQFF.

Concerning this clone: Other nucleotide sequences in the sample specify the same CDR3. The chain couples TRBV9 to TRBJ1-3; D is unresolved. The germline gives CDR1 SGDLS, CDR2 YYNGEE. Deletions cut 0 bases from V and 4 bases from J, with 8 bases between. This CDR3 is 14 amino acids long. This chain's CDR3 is CASSVGSSGNTIYF. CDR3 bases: TGTGCCAGCAGCGTAGGGAGTTCAGGAAACACCATATATTTT.

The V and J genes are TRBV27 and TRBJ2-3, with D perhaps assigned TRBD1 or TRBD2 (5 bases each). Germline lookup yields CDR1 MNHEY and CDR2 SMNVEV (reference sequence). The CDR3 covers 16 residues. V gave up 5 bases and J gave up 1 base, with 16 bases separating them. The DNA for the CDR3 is TGTGCCAGCAGTCTGTTGGGGGTAGGCCGCACAGATACGCAGTATTTT. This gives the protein CASSLLGVGRTDTQYF.